This TCR beta chain derives from a study of blood T cell repertoires in COVID-19. As for the study in general: From T cells, B-cell-depleted T cells, or PBMCs came the material, which was cDNA or gDNA.

The assay was immunoSEQ multiplex PCR, and TCRdb's table has in-frame clones only and misses some. The sample carries around 100,000 clones, about 90% recorded once. V shed 4 bases, J shed 5 bases, and the junction held 11 bases outside the gene matches. CDR3 length: 15 amino acids. Looked up from germline, CDR1 is SGHRS and CDR2 is YFSETQ. The sequence was obtained from a human donor with acute or convalescent COVID-19. The donor label of this sample is uncertain. The genes are TRBV5-1 and TRBJ2-5; 7 nucleotides agree with TRBD2. Sequenced material: peripheral blood. CDR3 region: CASSVAGGEWETQYF. The CDR3 coding sequence is TGCGCCAGCAGCGTTGCTGGGGGGGAGTGGGAGACCCAGTACTTC. The full variable domain, its missing parts supplied by reference TRBV5-1 and TRBJ2-5, is KAGVTQTPRYLIKTRGQQVTLSCSPISGHRSVSWYQQTPGQGLQFLFEYFSETQRNKGNFPGRFSGRQFSNSRSEMNVSTLELGDSALYLCASSVAGGEWETQYFGPGTRLLVL.